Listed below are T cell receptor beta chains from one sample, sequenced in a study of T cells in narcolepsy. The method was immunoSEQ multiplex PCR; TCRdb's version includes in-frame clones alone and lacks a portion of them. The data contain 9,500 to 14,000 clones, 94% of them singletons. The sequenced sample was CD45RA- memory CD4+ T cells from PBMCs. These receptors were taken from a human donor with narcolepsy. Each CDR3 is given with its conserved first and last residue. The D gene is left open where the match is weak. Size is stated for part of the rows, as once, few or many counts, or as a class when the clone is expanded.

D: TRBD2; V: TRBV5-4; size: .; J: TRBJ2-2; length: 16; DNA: TGTGCCAGCAGCACTTGGAGCGGGAGGGTGTCCGGGGAGCTGTTTTTT; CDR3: CASSTWSGRVSGELFF
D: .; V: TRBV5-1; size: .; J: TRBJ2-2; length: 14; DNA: TGCGCCAGCAGCTTGTGGCAAAACACCGGGGAGCTGTTTTTT; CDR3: CASSLWQNTGELFF
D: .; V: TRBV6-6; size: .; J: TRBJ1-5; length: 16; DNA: TGTGCCAGCATTGCCGGGGAAGGGTTTGGCAATCAGCCCCAGCATTTT; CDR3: CASIAGEGFGNQPQHF
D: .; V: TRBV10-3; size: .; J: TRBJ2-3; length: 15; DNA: TGTGCCATCAGTGAGTCGATCTTCAGCACAGATACGCAGTATTTT; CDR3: CAISESIFSTDTQYF
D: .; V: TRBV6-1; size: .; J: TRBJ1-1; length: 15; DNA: TGTGCCAGCAGGGCCGTACGTTGGGGGAACACTGAAGCTTTCTTT; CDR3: CASRAVRWGNTEAFF
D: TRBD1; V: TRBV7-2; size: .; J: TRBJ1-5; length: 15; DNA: TGTGCCAGCAGCGCCGGGACAGTCAGCAATCAGCCCCAGCATTTT; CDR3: CASSAGTVSNQPQHF
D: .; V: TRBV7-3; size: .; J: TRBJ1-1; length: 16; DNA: TGTGCCAGCAGCTTAATGGGCAGCTTGGTGAACACTGAAGCTTTCTTT; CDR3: CASSLMGSLVNTEAFF
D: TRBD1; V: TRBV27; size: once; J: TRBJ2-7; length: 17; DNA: TGTGCCAGCAGTTTAAGGTTTTGGCAGGGGGTTTCCTACGAGCAGTACTTC; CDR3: CASSLRFWQGVSYEQYF
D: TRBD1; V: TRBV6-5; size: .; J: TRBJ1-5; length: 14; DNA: TGTGCCAGCAGACAGACAGGGGACAATCAGCCCCAGCATTTT; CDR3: CASRQTGDNQPQHF
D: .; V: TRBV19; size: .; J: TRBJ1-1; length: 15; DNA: TGTGCCAGTAGGACGTTGAGGACGAGGAACACTGAAGCTTTCTTT; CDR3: CASRTLRTRNTEAFF
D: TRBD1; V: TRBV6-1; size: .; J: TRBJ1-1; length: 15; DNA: TGTGCCAGCAGGAAGGGGCCAGGGGGAGTCACTGAAGCTTTCTTT; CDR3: CASRKGPGGVTEAFF
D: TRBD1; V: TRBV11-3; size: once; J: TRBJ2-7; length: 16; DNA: TGTGCCAGCAGCCTGGCCCTGGACAGGCCCTCCTACGAGCAGTACTTC; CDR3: CASSLALDRPSYEQYF
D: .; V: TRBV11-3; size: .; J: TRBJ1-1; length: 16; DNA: TGTGCCAGCAGCTTAGACCCTCCAGGGGTGGGCACTGAAGCTTTCTTT; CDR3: CASSLDPPGVGTEAFF
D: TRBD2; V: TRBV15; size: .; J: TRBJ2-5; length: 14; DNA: TGTGCCACCAGCGTCCGAGCGGGAGGCTCAACCCAGTACTTC; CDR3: CATSVRAGGSTQYF
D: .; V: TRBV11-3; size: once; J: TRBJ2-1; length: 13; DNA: TGTGCCAGCAGCTTTGTTCCGGGGAGAGAGCAGTTCTTC; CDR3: CASSFVPGREQFF
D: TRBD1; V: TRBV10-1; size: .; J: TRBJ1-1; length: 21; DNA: TGCGCCAGCAGTGAGCGGGGGGGACAGGGTTACCGATTCGGCCCAGACCCCACGGCTTTCTTT; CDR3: CASSERGGQGYRFGPDPTAFF
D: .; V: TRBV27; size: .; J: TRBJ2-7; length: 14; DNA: TGTGCCAGCAGTACGGGGGCTCGGGGATACGAGCAGTACTTC; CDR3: CASSTGARGYEQYF
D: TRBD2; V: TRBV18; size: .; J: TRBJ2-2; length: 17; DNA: TGTGCCAGCTCACCAACGCCTAGCGGGAGTAACACCGGGGAGCTGTTTTTT; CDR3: CASSPTPSGSNTGELFF
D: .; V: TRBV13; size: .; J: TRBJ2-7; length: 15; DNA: TGTGCCAGCAGTTATGAAACGGGGGCTGAGCGCGAGCAGTACTTC; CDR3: CASSYETGAEREQYF
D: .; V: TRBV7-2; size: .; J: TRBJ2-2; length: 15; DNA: TGTGCCAGCAGCTTAGTTAGGCCAAGCCACGGGGAGCTGTTTTTT; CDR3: CASSLVRPSHGELFF
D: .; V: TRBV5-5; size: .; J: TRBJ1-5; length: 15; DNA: TGTGCCAGCAGCTTGGACAGTTATAGCAATCAGCCCCAGCATTTT; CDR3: CASSLDSYSNQPQHF
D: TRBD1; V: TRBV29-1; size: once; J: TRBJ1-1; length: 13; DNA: TGCAGCGTAAAGCAGGGGGTTGGCACTGAAGCTTTCTTT; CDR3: CSVKQGVGTEAFF
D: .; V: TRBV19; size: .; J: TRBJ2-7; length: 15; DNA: TGTGCCAGTAAAAGAGAGGGGGGAGGGTCCTACGAGCAGTACTTC; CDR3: CASKREGGGSYEQYF
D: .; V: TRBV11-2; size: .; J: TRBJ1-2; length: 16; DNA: TGTGCCAGCAGCTTAGTGCCGGACCCGGTTTGGGGGAGCTACACCTTC; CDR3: CASSLVPDPVWGSYTF
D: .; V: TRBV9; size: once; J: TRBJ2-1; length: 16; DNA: TGTGCCAGCAGCCTTAACGATTTGAGCTCCTACAATGAGCAGTTCTTC; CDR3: CASSLNDLSSYNEQFF
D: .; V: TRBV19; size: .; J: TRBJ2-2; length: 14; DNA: TGTGCCAGTAGTAAAGGCCCTAATTCCGGGGAGCTGTTTTTT; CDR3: CASSKGPNSGELFF
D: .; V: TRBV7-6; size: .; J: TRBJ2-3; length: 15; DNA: TGTGCCAGCAGCTCCCGGGGGGCTTACACAGATACGCAGTATTTT; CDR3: CASSSRGAYTDTQYF
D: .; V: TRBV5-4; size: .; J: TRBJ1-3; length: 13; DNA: TGTGCCAGCAGCTCGGGCGGGGGAAACACCATATATTTT; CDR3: CASSSGGGNTIYF
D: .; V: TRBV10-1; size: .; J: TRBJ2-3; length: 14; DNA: TGCGCCAGCCATGGGGACGGGAAGTCGGATACGCAGTATTTT; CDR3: CASHGDGKSDTQYF
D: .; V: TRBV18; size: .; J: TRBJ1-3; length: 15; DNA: TGTGCCAGCTCACCAGATGTGCCCTCTGGAAACACCATATATTTT; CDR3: CASSPDVPSGNTIYF
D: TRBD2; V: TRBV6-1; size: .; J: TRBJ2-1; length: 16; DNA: TGTGCCAGCAGTGAAGCAATAGCGGGAACCTACAATGAGCAGTTCTTC; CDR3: CASSEAIAGTYNEQFF
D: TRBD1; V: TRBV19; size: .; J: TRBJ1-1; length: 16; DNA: TGTGCCAGTATCCCCCGGGACAGGGGGTCAGTAACTGAAGCTTTCTTT; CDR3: CASIPRDRGSVTEAFF
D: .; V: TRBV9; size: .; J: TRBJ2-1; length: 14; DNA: TGTGCCAGCACTACAGGGTCCTCGGGGTTGGAGCAGTTCTTC; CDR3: CASTTGSSGLEQFF
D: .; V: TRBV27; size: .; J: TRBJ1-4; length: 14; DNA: TGTGCCAGCAGCTTATACAAAGACGGACTACGACTGTTTTTT; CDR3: CASSLYKDGLRLFF
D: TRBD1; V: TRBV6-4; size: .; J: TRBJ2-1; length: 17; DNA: TGTGCCAGCAGTGCCCATCGACAGGGGTTTTTACGAGGTGAGCAGTTCTTC; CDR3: CASSAHRQGFLRGEQFF
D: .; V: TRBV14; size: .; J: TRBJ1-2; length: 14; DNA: TGTGCCAGCAGCCAAAGTGGGGCCAACTATGGCTACACCTTC; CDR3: CASSQSGANYGYTF
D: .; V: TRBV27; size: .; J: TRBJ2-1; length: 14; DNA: TGTGCCAGCAGTCCCACACAGGGTATGGGTGAGCAGTTCTTC; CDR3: CASSPTQGMGEQFF
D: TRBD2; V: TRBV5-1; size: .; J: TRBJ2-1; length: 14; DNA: TGCGCCAGGGAGACTAGCGGGGTCTTAAATGAGCAGTTCTTC; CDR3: CARETSGVLNEQFF
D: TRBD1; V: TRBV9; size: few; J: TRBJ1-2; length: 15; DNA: TGTGCCAGCAGCCCATCCGACAGGGTGGACTATGGCTACACCTTC; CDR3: CASSPSDRVDYGYTF
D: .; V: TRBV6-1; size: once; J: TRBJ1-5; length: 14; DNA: TGTGCCAGCAGTCCGACGGATAGCAATCAGCCCCAGCATTTT; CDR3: CASSPTDSNQPQHF
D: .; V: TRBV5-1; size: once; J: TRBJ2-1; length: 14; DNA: TGCGCCAGCAGCTTGGGTGAACCATGGAGTGAGCAGTTCTTC; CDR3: CASSLGEPWSEQFF
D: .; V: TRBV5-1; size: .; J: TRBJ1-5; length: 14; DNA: TGCGCCAGCAGTCTTGACGGCAGCCCGCGGCCCCAGCATTTT; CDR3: CASSLDGSPRPQHF
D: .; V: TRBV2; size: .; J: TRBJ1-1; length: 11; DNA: TGTGCCAGCAGGTCTAACACTGAAGCTTTCTTT; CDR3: CASRSNTEAFF
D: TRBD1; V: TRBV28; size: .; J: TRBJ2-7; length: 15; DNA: TGTGCCAGCACCCACGTCGGGACAGGGTGGCACGAGCAGTACTTC; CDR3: CASTHVGTGWHEQYF
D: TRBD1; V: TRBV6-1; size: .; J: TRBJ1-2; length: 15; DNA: TGTGCCAGCAGTGTCCCGCGGACAGGGGGCCGTGGCTACACCTTC; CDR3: CASSVPRTGGRGYTF
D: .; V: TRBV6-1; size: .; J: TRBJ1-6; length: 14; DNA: TGTGCCAGCACCGAGCGGGGGGGCAGGGCACCCCTCCACTTT; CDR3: CASTERGGRAPLHF
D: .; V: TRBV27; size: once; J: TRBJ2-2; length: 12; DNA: TGTGCCAGCAGCCGACAGGTCGGGGAGCTGTTTTTT; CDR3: CASSRQVGELFF
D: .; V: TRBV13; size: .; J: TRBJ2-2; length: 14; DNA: TGTGCCAGCAGAGTGGGACGGAACACCGGGGAGCTGTTTTTT; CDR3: CASRVGRNTGELFF
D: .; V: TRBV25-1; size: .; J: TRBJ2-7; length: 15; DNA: TGTGCCAGCAGCGCCTCCGGCAGGTCCGCCTACGAGCAGTACTTC; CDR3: CASSASGRSAYEQYF
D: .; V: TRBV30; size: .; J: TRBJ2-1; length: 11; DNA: TGTGCCTGGAGCCAAGCGGATGAGCAGTTCTTC; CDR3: CAWSQADEQFF
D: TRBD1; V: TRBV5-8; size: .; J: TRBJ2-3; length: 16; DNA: TGTGCCAGCAGCCGAAATGACAGGGGCAAGACAGATACGCAGTATTTT; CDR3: CASSRNDRGKTDTQYF
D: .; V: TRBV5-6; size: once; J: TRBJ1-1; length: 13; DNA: TGTGCCAGCAACCCATCTGGGGTCACTGAAGCTTTCTTT; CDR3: CASNPSGVTEAFF
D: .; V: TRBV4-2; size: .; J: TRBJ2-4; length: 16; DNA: TGTGCCAGCAGCCAAGAGTCAGGGGAAGCCAAAAACATTCAGTACTTC; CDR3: CASSQESGEAKNIQYF
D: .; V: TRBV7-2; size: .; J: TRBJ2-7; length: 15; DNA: TGTGCCAGCAGCTTAGGTGGGAACGGGATCTACGAGCAGTACTTC; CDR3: CASSLGGNGIYEQYF
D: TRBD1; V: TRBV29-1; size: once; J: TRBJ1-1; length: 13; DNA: TGCAGCGTTGCGACAGGGTGGAACACTGAAGCTTTCTTT; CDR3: CSVATGWNTEAFF